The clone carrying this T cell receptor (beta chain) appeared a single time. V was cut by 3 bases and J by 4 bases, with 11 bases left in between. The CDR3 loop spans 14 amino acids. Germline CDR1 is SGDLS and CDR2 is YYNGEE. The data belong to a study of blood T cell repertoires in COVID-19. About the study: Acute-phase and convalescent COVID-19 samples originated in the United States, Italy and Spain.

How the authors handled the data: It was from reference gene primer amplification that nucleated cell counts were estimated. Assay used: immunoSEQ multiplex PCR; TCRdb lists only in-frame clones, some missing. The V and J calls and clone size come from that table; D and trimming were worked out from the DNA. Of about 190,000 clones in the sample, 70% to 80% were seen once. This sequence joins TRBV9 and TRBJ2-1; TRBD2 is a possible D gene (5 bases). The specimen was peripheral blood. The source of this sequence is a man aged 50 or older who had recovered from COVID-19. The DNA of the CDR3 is TGTGCCAGCAGCGCCCAGAGGGCATACAATGAGCAGTTCTTC. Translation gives CASSAQRAYNEQFF.